Below, one T cell receptor beta chain is given with its context. The antigen remains undetermined. The data are from a study of CD8+CD57+ T cells in acquired aplastic anemia. Background on the study: Quantities of DNA derived from sorted CD4+ and CD8+ cells averaged approximately 3 ug. In CD4+ cells, healthy donors produced an average of approximately 9.9 million reads.

This CDR3 is 15 amino acids long. With 5 bases clipped from V and 2 bases from J, the junction kept 6 bases outside the gene matches. Germline CDR1 reads SGHTA; CDR2 reads FQGNSA. Study-wide points: Patients and controls shared some 30 CD8+ CDR3 sequences, highly expressed in patients. Patients versus controls showed no significant CD8+ Simpson's diversity difference.

Genomic DNA constituted the template upon which TCR beta VDJ and CDR3 profiling was performed. Each CDR3 protein is one row after TCRdb ran MiXCR on the reads. The table has roughly 130,000 distinct CDR3 sequences, around 46% seen once. The sequencing sample was made of sorted CD4+, CD8+, or CD8+CD57+ T cells (not recorded which) from PBMCs. The chain combines TRBV7-2 with TRBJ2-5; TRBD1 matches at 9 bases. The TCR comes from a human donor in good health, serving as a control. In DNA, the CDR3 is TGTGCCAGCAGCAATGGACAGGGGTCTCAAGAGACCCAGTACTTC. The encoded protein is CASSNGQGSQETQYF.